This TCR beta chain was sequenced during a study of regulatory T cells in long-lasting Graves disease. Overall study: Antithyroid drug exposure in newly diagnosed Graves' patients had lasted under 3 months. Overall study results and limits: TRBV28, TRBJ1-2 and TRBJ2-5 were favored in persistent disease.

Construction of TCR beta libraries relied on iRepertoire HTBI primers and on Arm-PCR targeting CDR3 regions. Using its own MiXCR run on the multiplex PCR reads, TCRdb lists one record per CDR3 protein. The repertoire holds 550,000 to 650,000 distinct CDR3 sequences, with more than 15% as singletons. V lost 0 bases to trimming and J lost 7 bases, with 16 bases between them. The CDR3 has 16 residues. Per germline, CDR1 MGHRA and CDR2 YSYEKL. This clonotype was counted only a few times. Its specificity is not known. As for time point: newly diagnosed GD, antithyroid drugs for less than 3 months. The TCR library was made from RNA that had been extracted from PBMCs in TRIzol. EDTA tubes were used for drawing roughly 9 milliliters of peripheral blood. These data were likewise used in another study, on T cells in Graves' hyperthyroidism and ophthalmopathy. That publication notes: Researchers ran a first-round RT-PCR on the TCR CDR3 using the HTBI primer set.

The clonotype originates from a man between 18 and 29 years old with Graves disease. The gene calls are TRBV4-1 and TRBJ1-5; possibly TRBD1 for D (6 bases). This sample comprised peripheral blood mononuclear cells (PBMCs), obtained at new diagnosis, from a patient treated with antithyroid drugs. CDR3 residues: CASSQDVGGAKQPQHF. CDR3 coding DNA: TGCGCCAGCAGCCAAGATGTGGGGGGGGCGAAACAGCCCCAGCATTTT.